The clone carrying this TCR beta chain showed up just a few times. These data are taken from a study of T cells in Graves' hyperthyroidism and ophthalmopathy. CDR1 and CDR2 from the germline V gene are MNHEY and SMNVEV (reference sequence). The V and J ends lost 7 bases and 2 bases, in that order; junction bases with no gene match: 13. This CDR3 spans 17 amino acids. It was RNA transcripts that yielded the amplified TCR beta CDR3 regions. HTBI primers were used for first-round RT-PCR of the TCR CDR3. MiXCR, applied by TCRdb to the multiplex PCR reads, yields one record per CDR3 protein. Among hundreds of thousands of distinct CDR3 sequences listed, about 20% were seen once.

The sequenced sample consisted of blood. The chain employs TRBV27 and TRBJ2-3; 9 bases fit TRBD1. The TCR originated in a middle-aged man with Graves' ophthalmopathy. This CDR3 reads CASTPLGGTGSTDTQYF. Here the CDR3 DNA reads TGTGCCAGCACCCCTTTAGGAGGGACAGGGTCCACAGATACGCAGTATTTT.